Below, 28 T cell receptor beta chains from the same sample are listed, as sequenced in a study of PD-1 blockade in mismatch repair-deficient tumors. TCRdb keeps only in-frame clones here, not all; method: immunoSEQ multiplex PCR. The sample includes about 68,000 clones, around 80% seen only once; the top ten take roughly 5.5%. The material sequenced was peripheral blood, taken 2 weeks after starting pembrolizumab. The receptor set was obtained from an adult with mismatch repair-deficient cancer.

The rearrangement uses TRBV9 and TRBJ2-7; 10 positions agree with TRBD1. CDR3 length equals 15 residues. V lost 3 bases and J lost 3; bases outside the gene matches: 6. Looked up from germline, CDR1 is SGDLS and CDR2 is YYNGEE. The CDR3 DNA is TGTGCCAGCAGCGCGCGGACAGGGGGGAACTACGAGCAGTACTTC. Protein: CASSARTGGNYEQYF.

The V and J genes are TRBV19 and TRBJ2-1; TRBD2 is a possible D gene (5 bases). Trimming removed 3 bases from V and 6 bases from J, with 9 bases in between. Germline assignment: CDR1 LNHDA and CDR2 SQIVND (reference sequence). The length of the CDR3 is 13 residues. For the CDR3, the DNA is TGTGCCAGTAGTATCGAGAGCGGCAATGAGCAGTTCTTC. This translates into CASSIESGNEQFF.

The chain has TRBV29-1 and TRBJ2-1, with 7 bases fitting TRBD2. Germline values: CDR1 SQVTM, CDR2 ANQGSEA. This CDR3 spans 14 amino acids. Germline trimming cut 3 bases from V and 4 bases from J; bases unmatched to any gene: 6. The CDR3 here is CSVDGGGVYNEQFF. Here the CDR3 DNA reads TGCAGCGTTGATGGCGGGGGAGTATACAATGAGCAGTTCTTC.

The chain carries TRBV7-6 and TRBJ2-7; 7 nucleotides agree with TRBD2. This CDR3 spans 13 amino acids. Germline values: CDR1 SGHVS, CDR2 FNYEAQ. The junction had 3 bases not matched to a gene; V was cut back by 5 bases and J by 2 bases. Here the CDR3 DNA reads TGTGCCAGCAGCGGGGACTACCCCTACGAGCAGTACTTC. Encoded protein: CASSGDYPYEQYF.

The chain couples TRBV27 to TRBJ1-5, with 12 bases aligning to TRBD1. Germline CDR1 MNHEY, CDR2 SMNVEV (reference sequence). CDR3 length: 17 amino acids. After removal of 4 bases from V and 6 bases from J, the junction contained 10 bases not matched to a gene. CDR3 bases: TGTGCCAGCAGTTCGACCGGGACAGGGGGCGCGGGTCAGCCCCAGCATTTT. Translated: CASSSTGTGGAGQPQHF.

This rearrangement joins TRBV6-5 to TRBJ2-7, with a tentative D call TRBD2 (6 bases). Germline CDR1 and CDR2: MNHEY and SVGAGI. The CDR3 totals 14 residues. Trimming removed 6 bases at V and 0 bases at J, with 12 bases between. The CDR3 region is CASRGDWTSYEQYF. CDR3 nucleotides: TGTGCCAGCAGAGGGGACTGGACCTCCTACGAGCAGTACTTC.

The V gene is TRBV29-1, the J gene TRBJ2-3, with 7 bases that match TRBD2. Unmatched junction bases numbered 4, after V lost 7 bases and J lost 6 bases. The length of the CDR3 is 11 residues. Germline V gene sequence: CDR1 SQVTM, CDR2 ANQGSEA. CDR3 in amino acids: CSGGLSDTQYF. The CDR3, as DNA: TGCAGCGGGGGACTATCGGATACGCAGTATTTT.

The rearrangement uses TRBV10-1 and TRBJ2-1; 10 bases map to TRBD2. This CDR3 is 16 amino acids long. The germline V gene encodes CDR1 WNHNN and CDR2 SYGVQD (reference sequence). V trimming: 3 bases; J trimming: 5 bases; junction bases outside the gene matches: 7. CDR3 DNA: TGCGCCAGCAGTGAAGGACTAGCGGAGGGGGACAATGAGCAGTTCTTC. Protein product: CASSEGLAEGDNEQFF.

The gene calls are TRBV11-2 and TRBJ2-7, with D perhaps given as TRBD1 or TRBD2 (5 bases each). Germline lookup yields CDR1 SGHAT and CDR2 FQNNGV. The ends were cut back, 1 base at V and 7 bases at J, with 14 bases in the middle. This CDR3 contains 14 residues. The CDR3 DNA reads TGTGCCAGCAGCTTAGGGGGGATAGTAGGGGAGCAGTACTTC. Translated, it gives CASSLGGIVGEQYF. Filled out from reference TRBV11-2 and TRBJ2-7, the complete variable domain reads EAGVAQSPRYKIIEKRQSVAFWCNPISGHATLYWYQQILGQGPKLLIQFQNNGVVDDSQLPKDRFSAERLKGVDSTLKIQPAKLEDSAVYLCASSLGGIVGEQYFGPGTRLTVT.

The chain uses TRBV6-6 and TRBJ1-2, with 7 nucleotides matching TRBD1. The ends lost 7 bases at V and 8 bases at J; junction bases unmatched: 10. The germline V gene has CDR1 MNHNY and CDR2 SVGAGI (reference sequence). The length of the CDR3 is 13 residues. The CDR3: CASKEGAKDGYTF. As DNA, the CDR3 is TGTGCCAGCAAGGAGGGGGCGAAGGACGGCTACACCTTC.

The CDR3 DNA follows: TGTGCCAGCAGAAATAGGGTCGACGGTAGAATTTACACCGGGGAGCTGTTTTTT. It encodes CASRNRVDGRIYTGELFF. The chain is built from TRBV7-8 and TRBJ2-2, with D uncertain. This CDR3 contains 18 residues. Trimming took off 6 bases at V and 3 bases at J, with 23 bases between the two ends. Germline values: CDR1 SGHVS, CDR2 FQNEAQ.

This clone was seen more than once but under ten times. This chain links TRBV5-1 with TRBJ2-7; no clear D. The CDR3 has 14 residues. From germline, CDR1 is SGHRS and CDR2 YFSETQ. V dropped 2 bases and J dropped 5 bases, with 14 bases sitting between them. This CDR3 is CASSLLDSSHEQYF. Here the CDR3 DNA reads TGCGCCAGCAGCTTATTGGATAGTAGCCACGAGCAGTACTTC.

The chain employs TRBV9 and TRBJ1-2; no reliable D call. The CDR3 sequence is 12 residues long. The V end was cut by 4 bases, the J end by 5 bases, with 9 bases between. In germline, CDR1 is SGDLS, CDR2 YYNGEE. CDR3: CASSHDRYGYTF. CDR3 coding DNA: TGTGCCAGCAGCCACGATCGGTATGGCTACACCTTC.

The genes are TRBV4-1 and TRBJ2-7; D perhaps matches TRBD1 (7 bases). The CDR3 runs to 16 residues. Germline V gives CDR1 MGHRA, CDR2 YSYEKL. Trimming took 0 bases from V and 4 from J, leaving 16 bases between them. The CDR3 loop reads CASSQDASGGTYEQYF. CDR3 bases: TGCGCCAGCAGCCAAGATGCGTCAGGGGGGACGTACGAGCAGTACTTC.

The rearrangement links TRBV19 to TRBJ1-4, with 10 bases aligning to TRBD1. The V gene end was trimmed by 5 bases and the J gene end by 6 bases; junction bases not matched to a gene: 6. This CDR3 region has 15 residues. CDR1 is LNHDA, CDR2 SQIVND, per germline (reference sequence). This CDR3 reads CASSLPGTGDEKLFF. CDR3 DNA sequence: TGTGCCAGTAGTCTTCCCGGGACAGGGGATGAAAAACTGTTTTTT. Together with reference TRBV19 and TRBJ1-4, the CDR3 gives the full variable domain: DGGITQSPKYLFRKEGQNVTLSCEQNLNHDAMYWYRQDPGQGLRLIYYSQIVNDFQKGDIAEGYSVSREKKESFPLTVTSAQKNPTAFYLCASSLPGTGDEKLFFGSGTQLSVL.

The V and J genes are TRBV28 and TRBJ2-5; D not resolved. Germline CDR1 MDHEN, CDR2 SYDVKM. V shed 2 bases and J shed 2 bases, with 3 bases lying between them. The CDR3 has 12 residues. The CDR3 is CASSLRQETQYF. CDR3 in DNA: TGTGCCAGCAGTTTACGGCAAGAGACCCAGTACTTC.

V usage is TRBV15 and J usage is TRBJ2-1; the D gene could be TRBD1 or TRBD2 (5 bases each). The CDR3 covers 13 residues. CDR1 and CDR2 (germline): LNHNV, YYDKDF (reference sequence). V dropped 0 bases and J dropped 16 bases, with 16 bases sitting between them. The CDR3 bases are TGTGCCACCAGCAGAGAGGGACCAACGTGGCAATTCTTC. It specifies CATSREGPTWQFF.

The CDR3, as DNA: TGCAGCGCCGAGGACAGGGCTAGCACAGATACGCAGTATTTT. It is translated as CSAEDRASTDTQYF. The chain joins TRBV29-1 to TRBJ2-3, with 8 bases fitting TRBD1. V lost 7 bases and J lost 0; bases outside the gene matches: 6. Germline-derived CDR1 and CDR2 are SQVTM and ANQGSEA. This CDR3 region has 14 residues.

The J gene is TRBJ2-3, the V gene TRBV7-9, with no clear D. V was pared by 5 bases and J by 1 base, with 4 bases between. The germline V gene encodes CDR1 SEHNR and CDR2 FQNEAQ (reference sequence). The CDR3 is made up of 12 amino acids. This CDR3 is CASSRGTDTQYF. As DNA, the CDR3 is TGTGCCAGCAGCCGGGGCACAGATACGCAGTATTTT.

The chain uses TRBV10-1 and TRBJ1-1; maybe TRBD1 (6 bases). The CDR3 sequence is 14 residues long. The germline V and J ends were trimmed by 3 bases and 1 base, with 9 bases remaining between them. Germline V lookup: CDR1 WNHNN, CDR2 SYGVQD (reference sequence). The CDR3 sequence is CASSDRTANTEAFF. Written as DNA, the CDR3 is TGCGCCAGCAGTGATAGGACAGCGAACACTGAAGCTTTCTTT.

This chain uses TRBV11-3 with TRBJ1-3; D call uncertain. The CDR3 length is 17 residues. The germline V gene encodes CDR1 SGHNT and CDR2 YENEEA. With 5 bases removed from V and 0 bases from J, the gap between germline ends came to 17 bases. The CDR3 loop is CASSLYNAGLSGNTIYF. CDR3 in DNA: TGTGCCAGCAGCCTCTATAACGCCGGACTCTCTGGAAACACCATATATTTT. Full variable domain (outside the CDR3, taken from reference TRBV11-3 and TRBJ1-3): EAGVVQSPRYKIIEKKQPVAFWCNPISGHNTLYWYLQNLGQGPELLIRYENEEAVDDSQLPKDRFSAERLKGVDSTLKIQPAELGDSAVYLCASSLYNAGLSGNTIYFGEGSWLTVV.

The chain links TRBV9 to TRBJ2-7; no clear D. The V end was cut by 4 bases, the J end by 0 bases, with 26 bases between. The CDR3 is 19 amino acids. Germline CDR1 SGDLS, CDR2 YYNGEE. CDR3 coding DNA: TGTGCCAGCAGCCGACGCCAGGCGCCAAGTCATACAAGCTCCTACGAGCAGTACTTC. Translation gives CASSRRQAPSHTSSYEQYF.

The CDR3 loop reads CASSQERVYPLPETQYF. The CDR3 coding sequence is TGCGCCAGCAGCCAAGAACGGGTCTACCCTTTGCCGGAGACCCAGTACTTC. The J gene is TRBJ2-5, the V gene TRBV4-1; no firm D call. The germline gives CDR1 MGHRA, CDR2 YSYEKL. Trimming cost V 0 bases and J 5 bases, with 19 bases left between them. The CDR3 is 17 amino acids.

This sequence joins TRBV4-1 and TRBJ2-1, with 7 bases identical to TRBD2. The germline V gene encodes CDR1 MGHRA and CDR2 YSYEKL. The CDR3 length is 14 residues. The V and J ends lost 4 bases and 6 bases, in that order; junction bases with no gene match: 6. The DNA for the CDR3 is TGCGCCAGCAGCCCCCAAGCTAGCGGCAATGAGCAGTTCTTC. This sequence encodes CASSPQASGNEQFF.

The chain links TRBV9 to TRBJ2-2; TRBD2 matches at 12 bases. With 0 bases clipped from V and 4 bases from J, the junction kept 7 bases outside the gene matches. This CDR3 contains 18 residues. In germline, CDR1 is SGDLS, CDR2 YYNGEE. Written as DNA, the CDR3 is TGTGCCAGCAGCGTAGATCTAGCGGGAGGGTATGGCACCGGGGAGCTGTTTTTT. It yields the protein CASSVDLAGGYGTGELFF.

This chain links TRBV5-8 with TRBJ1-2; unclear D gene. The CDR3 loop spans 15 amino acids. Trimming removed 4 bases from V and 3 bases from J, with 16 bases in between. Germline values: CDR1 SGHTS, CDR2 YDEGEE. The CDR3 reads CASSGSFSGHYGYTF. CDR3 nucleotide sequence: TGTGCCAGCAGCGGGTCGTTCTCCGGACACTATGGCTACACCTTC.

This chain connects TRBV5-1 to TRBJ2-1; D is possibly TRBD2 (6 bases). The CDR3 extends over 15 amino acids. Germline CDR1 reads SGHRS; CDR2 reads YFSETQ. The V end was cut by 0 bases, the J end by 3 bases, with 10 bases between. CDR3 amino acids: CASSLAGVDYNEQFF. CDR3 coding DNA: TGCGCCAGCAGCTTGGCGGGAGTCGACTACAATGAGCAGTTCTTC. Based on the CDR3 plus reference TRBV5-1 and TRBJ2-1, the full variable domain is KAGVTQTPRYLIKTRGQQVTLSCSPISGHRSVSWYQQTPGQGLQFLFEYFSETQRNKGNFPGRFSGRQFSNSRSEMNVSTLELGDSALYLCASSLAGVDYNEQFFGPGTRLTVL.

The V call is TRBV18, the J call TRBJ2-5, with a possible D match to TRBD2 (7 bases). From germline, CDR1 is KGHSH and CDR2 LQKENI. This CDR3 has 14 residues. With 3 bases removed from V and 5 bases from J, the gap between germline ends came to 13 bases. CDR3 coding DNA: TGTGCCAGCTCACCGGTCGGGGGGCGCGAGACCCAGTACTTC. Encoded protein: CASSPVGGRETQYF.